This T cell receptor beta chain was profiled in a study of blood T cell repertoires in COVID-19. CDR1 is SNHLY and CDR2 is FYNNEI in the germline V gene. This CDR3 is built from 13 residues. V dropped 4 bases and J dropped 4 bases, with 9 bases sitting between them. Sequencing was performed with immunoSEQ multiplex PCR; in TCRdb, only in-frame clones are kept and a portion is missing. The sample holds more than 85,000 clones; approximately 87% are singletons and the top ten take 18%. The rearrangement uses TRBV2 and TRBJ2-3; D possibly corresponds to TRBD2 (6 bases). Sequencing input: peripheral blood. The source of this sequence is a woman in her sixties with acute or convalescent COVID-19. The CDR3 sequence is CASSGDLADTQYF. In DNA, the CDR3 is TGTGCCAGCAGTGGGGACTTGGCAGATACGCAGTATTTT.